This record covers a single T cell receptor (beta chain). One end of the junction is discordant with germline, which a read error may explain. The sample is drawn from a study of read filtering for tumor transcriptome and immune sequencing. The library was built from about 400 ng RNA with molecular barcoded adaptors for alpha/delta and beta/gamma chains. TCRdb re-called the reads with MiXCR, one entry per CDR3 protein. The repertoire holds 35,000 to 50,000 distinct CDR3 sequences, with 13% to 15% as singletons. The sequence was collected from a donor older than 35 with multiple myeloma. Sequencing was performed on a population of CD138-negative cells sorted from bone marrow.

Here the CDR3 DNA reads TGTACCAGCAGCTTAGGCCAGCTTTTTATGAACACTGAAGCTCTCTTT. Protein product: CTSSLGQLFMNTEALF. This rearrangement joins TRBV7-9 to TRBJ1-1; D is uncertain. CDR3 size: 16 residues. From germline, CDR1 is SEHNR and CDR2 FQNEAQ (reference sequence).